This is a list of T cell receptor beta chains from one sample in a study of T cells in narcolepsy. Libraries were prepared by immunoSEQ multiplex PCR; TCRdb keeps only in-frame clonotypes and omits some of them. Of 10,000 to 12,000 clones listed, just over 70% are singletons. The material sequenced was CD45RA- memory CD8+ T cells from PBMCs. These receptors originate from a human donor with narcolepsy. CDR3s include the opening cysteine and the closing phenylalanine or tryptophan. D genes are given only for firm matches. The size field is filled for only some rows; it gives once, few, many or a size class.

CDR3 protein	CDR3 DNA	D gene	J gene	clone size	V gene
CASSDSRGGNEQFF	TGTGCCAGCAGTGACTCGCGGGGGGGCAATGAGCAGTTCTTC	TRBD2	TRBJ2-1	NA	TRBV6-4
CASSGGTGIFYEQYF	TGTGCCAGCAGTGGGGGGACAGGGATCTTCTACGAGCAGTACTTC	TRBD1	TRBJ2-7	NA	TRBV6-4
CASSGTVDEQYF	TGTGCCAGCAGCGGGACAGTAGACGAGCAGTACTTC	TRBD1	TRBJ2-7	few	TRBV2
CASSTSGVNTEAFF	TGTGCCAGCAGCACCTCGGGAGTGAACACTGAAGCTTTCTTT	NA	TRBJ1-1	NA	TRBV11-2
CASSMGGLQPQHF	TGTGCCAGTAGTATGGGAGGGCTTCAGCCCCAGCATTTT	NA	TRBJ1-5	few	TRBV19
CASSPDGDIQYF	TGTGCCAGCAGCCCGGATGGAGACATTCAGTACTTC	NA	TRBJ2-4	NA	TRBV5-5
CAWSPLAWIPEAFF	TGTGCCTGGAGCCCCTTGGCCTGGATCCCTGAAGCTTTCTTT	NA	TRBJ1-1	NA	TRBV30
CASSPQGVGTDTQYF	TGTGCCAGCAGCCCCCAGGGTGTAGGCACAGATACGCAGTATTTT	NA	TRBJ2-3	NA	TRBV7-8
CASSLGGEQYF	TGTGCCAGCAGCTTGGGCGGCGAGCAGTACTTC	NA	TRBJ2-7	NA	TRBV5-5
CASSQDEETGSYNEQFF	TGTGCCAGCAGCCAAGATGAAGAAACCGGCTCCTACAATGAGCAGTTCTTC	NA	TRBJ2-1	NA	TRBV4-2
CASSIDRNDDTQYF	TGTGCCAGCAGCATTGACAGGAACGACGATACGCAGTATTTT	NA	TRBJ2-3	NA	TRBV27
CASSLWVAGGPGETQYF	TGTGCCAGCAGCTTATGGGTAGCGGGGGGGCCAGGAGAGACCCAGTACTTC	TRBD2	TRBJ2-5	NA	TRBV7-8
CATWWWGRLDTQYF	TGTGCCACCTGGTGGTGGGGTAGGTTGGATACGCAGTATTTT	NA	TRBJ2-3	NA	TRBV2
CASSFTFPGGTPYEQYF	TGTGCCAGCAGTTTTACCTTTCCGGGAGGGACACCCTACGAGCAGTACTTC	TRBD2	TRBJ2-7	once	TRBV27
CASSDSAGAPHTDTQYF	TGTGCCAGCAGTGACTCGGCGGGGGCCCCCCACACAGATACGCAGTATTTT	NA	TRBJ2-3	NA	TRBV6-4
CASSQDRGDPSYEQYF	TGCGCCAGCAGCCAAGATAGAGGGGACCCTTCCTACGAGCAGTACTTC	NA	TRBJ2-7	NA	TRBV4-3
CASSLGVPYNSPVHF	TGTGCCAGCAGCCTGGGAGTGCCCTATAATTCACCCGTCCACTTT	NA	TRBJ1-6	NA	TRBV5-6
CASSWTEGSYEQYF	TGTGCCAGCAGTTGGACGGAGGGCTCCTACGAGCAGTACTTC	NA	TRBJ2-7	NA	TRBV6-5
CASSATLGSHEQYF	TGTGCCAGCAGCGCGACCCTAGGTTCCCACGAGCAGTACTTC	NA	TRBJ2-7	NA	TRBV5-6
CASSPMVSRSNTGELFF	TGTGCCAGCAGCCCAATGGTATCCAGAAGTAATACCGGGGAGCTGTTTTTT	NA	TRBJ2-2	NA	TRBV27
CASRGDISYEQYF	TGCGCCAGCAGGGGGGACATCTCCTACGAGCAGTACTTC	NA	TRBJ2-7	NA	TRBV10-1